These 2 T cell receptor beta chains came from one sample sequenced in a study of OX40 agonist ivuxolimab in advanced cancers. Library generation was performed with the immunoSEQ multiplex PCR assay. TCRdb limited this immuneACCESS table to in-frame rearrangements with V and J called. A share of clones is missing; checked studies link under half to unresolved V genes, and the rest is unexplained. The sample contains more than 55,000 clones, less than 85% of them found a single time. Clones ranked in the top ten supply roughly a tenth of the sample. The sequences come from CD4+ or CD8+ T cells sorted from blood, collected in a trial of the OX40 agonist ivuxolimab. The receptors shown here come from an adult with an advanced solid tumor such as melanoma, head and neck, liver or kidney cancer.

The chain carries TRBV28 and TRBJ2-7; 9 nucleotides match TRBD1. CDR1 and CDR2 from the germline V gene are MDHEN and SYDVKM. V lost 6 bases to trimming and J lost 2 bases; unmatched junction nucleotides: 17. CDR3 length: 18 residues. CDR3 protein: CASRRPGQGGAKTYEQYF. The DNA for the CDR3 is TGTGCCAGCAGGCGTCCGGGACAGGGAGGCGCGAAGACCTACGAGCAGTACTTC. Together with reference TRBV28 and TRBJ2-7, the CDR3 gives the full variable domain: DVKVTQSSRYLVKRTGEKVFLECVQDMDHENMFWYRQDPGLGLRLIYFSYDVKMKEKGDIPEGYSVSREKKERFSLILESASTNQTSMYLCASRRPGQGGAKTYEQYFGPGTRLTVT.

The chain joins TRBV19 to TRBJ2-4; 7 positions agree with TRBD1. V shed 11 bases and J 6 bases; nucleotides not matched to a gene: 10. This CDR3 is 13 amino acids long. In germline, CDR1 is LNHDA, CDR2 SQIVND (reference sequence). The CDR3 loop reads CASDRVPGNIQYF. The CDR3 nucleotides are TGTGCCTCCGACAGGGTCCCGGGAAACATTCAGTACTTC.